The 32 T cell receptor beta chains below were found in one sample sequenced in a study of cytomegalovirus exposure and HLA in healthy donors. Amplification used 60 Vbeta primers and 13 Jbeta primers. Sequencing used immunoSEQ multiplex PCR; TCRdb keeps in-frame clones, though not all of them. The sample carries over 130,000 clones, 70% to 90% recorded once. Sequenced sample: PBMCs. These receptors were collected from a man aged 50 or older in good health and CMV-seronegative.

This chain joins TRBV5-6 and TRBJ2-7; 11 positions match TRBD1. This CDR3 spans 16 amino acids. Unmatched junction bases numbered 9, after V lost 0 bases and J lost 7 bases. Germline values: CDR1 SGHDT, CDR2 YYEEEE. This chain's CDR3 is CASSLVVGTGGREQYF. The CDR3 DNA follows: TGTGCCAGCAGCTTGGTTGTGGGGACAGGGGGTCGGGAGCAGTACTTC.

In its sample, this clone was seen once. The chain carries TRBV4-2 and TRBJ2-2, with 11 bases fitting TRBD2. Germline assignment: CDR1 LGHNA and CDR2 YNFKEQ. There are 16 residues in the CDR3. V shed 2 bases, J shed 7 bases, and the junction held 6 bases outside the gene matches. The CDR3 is CASSQLAGGNNGELFF. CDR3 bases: TGTGCCAGCAGCCAATTAGCGGGGGGGAATAACGGGGAGCTGTTTTTT.

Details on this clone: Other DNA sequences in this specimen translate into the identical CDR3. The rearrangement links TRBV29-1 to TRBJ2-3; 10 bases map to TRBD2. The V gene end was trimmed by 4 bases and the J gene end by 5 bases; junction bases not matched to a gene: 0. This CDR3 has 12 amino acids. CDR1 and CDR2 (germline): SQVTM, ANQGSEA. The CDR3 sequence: CSVGTSGDTQYF. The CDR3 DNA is TGCAGCGTTGGGACTAGCGGAGATACGCAGTATTTT.

The CDR3 sequence is CASSPGLSGSGNTIYF. As DNA, the CDR3 is TGTGCCAGCTCACCAGGGCTATCAGGGTCCGGAAACACCATATATTTT. The gene calls are TRBV18 and TRBJ1-3; D may be TRBD1 (5 bases). The germline V gene encodes CDR1 KGHSH and CDR2 LQKENI. The ends were cut back, 2 bases at V and 4 bases at J, with 15 bases in the middle. The CDR3 spans 16 residues.

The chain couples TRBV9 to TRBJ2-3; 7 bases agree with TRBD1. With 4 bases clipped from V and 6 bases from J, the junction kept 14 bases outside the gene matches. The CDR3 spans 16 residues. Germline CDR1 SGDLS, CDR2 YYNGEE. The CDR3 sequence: CASSPLQGPPRDTQYF. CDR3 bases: TGTGCCAGCAGCCCCTTACAGGGGCCCCCCAGGGATACGCAGTATTTT.

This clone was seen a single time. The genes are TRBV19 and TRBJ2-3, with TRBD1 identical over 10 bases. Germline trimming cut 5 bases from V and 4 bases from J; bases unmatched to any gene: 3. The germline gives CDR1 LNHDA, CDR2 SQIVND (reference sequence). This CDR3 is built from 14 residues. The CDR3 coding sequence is TGTGCCAGTAGTCCGGACAGGGGGGCAGATACGCAGTATTTT. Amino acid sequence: CASSPDRGADTQYF.

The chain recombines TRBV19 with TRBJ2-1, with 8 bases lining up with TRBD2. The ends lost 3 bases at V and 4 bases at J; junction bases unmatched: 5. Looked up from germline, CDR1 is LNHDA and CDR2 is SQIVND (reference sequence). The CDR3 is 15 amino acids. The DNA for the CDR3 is TGTGCCAGTAGTATCAAGGCGGGGGGTTACAATGAGCAGTTCTTC. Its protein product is CASSIKAGGYNEQFF.

CDR3 sequence (DNA): TGTGCCACCAGCAGAGATATGAGGGCCTCTGGAAACACCATATATTTT. Residues: CATSRDMRASGNTIYF. The rearrangement links TRBV15 to TRBJ1-3; unclear D gene. Germline values: CDR1 LNHNV, CDR2 YYDKDF (reference sequence). The V gene lost 0 bases and the J gene lost 0 bases, with 9 bases spanning the gap. This CDR3 spans 16 amino acids.

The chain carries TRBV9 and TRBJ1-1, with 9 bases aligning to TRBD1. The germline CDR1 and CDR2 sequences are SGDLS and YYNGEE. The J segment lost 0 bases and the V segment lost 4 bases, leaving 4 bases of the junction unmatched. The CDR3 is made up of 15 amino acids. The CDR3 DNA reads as TGTGCCAGCAGCAAATGGACAGGGGTGAACACTGAAGCTTTCTTT. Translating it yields CASSKWTGVNTEAFF.

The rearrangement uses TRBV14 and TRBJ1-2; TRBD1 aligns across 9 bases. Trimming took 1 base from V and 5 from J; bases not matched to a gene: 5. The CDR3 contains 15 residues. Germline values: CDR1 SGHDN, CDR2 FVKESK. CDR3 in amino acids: CASSQVGTGIYGYTF. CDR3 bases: TGTGCCAGCAGCCAAGTAGGGACAGGGATTTATGGCTACACCTTC. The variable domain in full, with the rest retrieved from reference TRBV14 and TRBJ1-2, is EAGVTQFPSHSVIEKGQTVTLRCDPISGHDNLYWYRRVMGKEIKFLLHFVKESKQDESGMPNNRFLAERTGGTYSTLKVQPAELEDSGVYFCASSQVGTGIYGYTFGSGTRLTVV.

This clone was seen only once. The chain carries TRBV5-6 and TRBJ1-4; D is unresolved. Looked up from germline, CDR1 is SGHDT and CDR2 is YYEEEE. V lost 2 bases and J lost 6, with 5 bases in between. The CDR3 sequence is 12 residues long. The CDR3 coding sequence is TGTGCCAGCAGCTTACTAGATGAAAAACTGTTTTTT. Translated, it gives CASSLLDEKLFF.

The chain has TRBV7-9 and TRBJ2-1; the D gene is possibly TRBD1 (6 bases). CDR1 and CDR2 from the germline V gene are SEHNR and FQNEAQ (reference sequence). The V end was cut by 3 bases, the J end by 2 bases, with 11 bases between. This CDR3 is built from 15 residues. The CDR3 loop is CASSFDRFAYNEQFF. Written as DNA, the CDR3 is TGTGCCAGCAGCTTTGACAGGTTTGCCTACAATGAGCAGTTCTTC.

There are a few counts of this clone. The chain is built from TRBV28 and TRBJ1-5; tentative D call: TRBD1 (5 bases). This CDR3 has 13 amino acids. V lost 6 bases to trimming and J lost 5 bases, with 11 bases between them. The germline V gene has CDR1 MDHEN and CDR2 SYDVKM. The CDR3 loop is CASRWGRDQPQHF. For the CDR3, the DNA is TGTGCCAGCAGGTGGGGCAGGGATCAGCCCCAGCATTTT.

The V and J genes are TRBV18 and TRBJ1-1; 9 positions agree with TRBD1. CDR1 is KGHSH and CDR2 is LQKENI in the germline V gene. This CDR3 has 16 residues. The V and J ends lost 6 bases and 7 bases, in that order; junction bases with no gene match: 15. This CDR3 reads CASSENLPGQGNEAFF. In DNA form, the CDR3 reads TGTGCCAGCTCCGAGAACCTTCCCGGACAGGGGAATGAAGCTTTCTTT.

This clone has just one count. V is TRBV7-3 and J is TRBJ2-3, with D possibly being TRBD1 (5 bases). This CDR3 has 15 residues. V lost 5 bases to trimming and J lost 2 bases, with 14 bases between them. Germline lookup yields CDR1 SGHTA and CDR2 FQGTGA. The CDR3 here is CASSPRRQSTDTQYF. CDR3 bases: TGTGCCAGCAGCCCCCGACGACAGTCCACAGATACGCAGTATTTT.

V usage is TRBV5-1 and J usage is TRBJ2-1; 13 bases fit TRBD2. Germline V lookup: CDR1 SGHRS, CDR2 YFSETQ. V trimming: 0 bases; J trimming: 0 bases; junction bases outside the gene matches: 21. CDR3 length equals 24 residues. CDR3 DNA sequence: TGCGCCAGCAGCTTGGGGTACCCAAATCCCGGACTAGCGGGAGCGAGGCACTCCTACAATGAGCAGTTCTTC. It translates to CASSLGYPNPGLAGARHSYNEQFF.

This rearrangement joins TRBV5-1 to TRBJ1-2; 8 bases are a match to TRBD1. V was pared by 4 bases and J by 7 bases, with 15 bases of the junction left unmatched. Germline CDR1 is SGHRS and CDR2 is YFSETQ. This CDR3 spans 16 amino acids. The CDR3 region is CASSLRTDRDKFGYTF. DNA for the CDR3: TGCGCCAGCAGCCTTCGGACGGACAGGGATAAGTTTGGCTACACCTTC. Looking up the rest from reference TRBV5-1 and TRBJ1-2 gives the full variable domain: KAGVTQTPRYLIKTRGQQVTLSCSPISGHRSVSWYQQTPGQGLQFLFEYFSETQRNKGNFPGRFSGRQFSNSRSEMNVSTLELGDSALYLCASSLRTDRDKFGYTFGSGTRLTVV.

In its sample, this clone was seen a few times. DNA for the CDR3: TGTGCCAGCGGGACTAGCGGCCTCTCCTACGAGCAGTACTTC. Translating gives CASGTSGLSYEQYF. This chain links TRBV5-4 with TRBJ2-7, with 11 bases that match TRBD2. The length of the CDR3 is 14 residues. Germline V lookup: CDR1 SGHNT, CDR2 YYREEE (reference sequence). V trimming: 7 bases; J trimming: 0 bases; junction bases outside the gene matches: 3.

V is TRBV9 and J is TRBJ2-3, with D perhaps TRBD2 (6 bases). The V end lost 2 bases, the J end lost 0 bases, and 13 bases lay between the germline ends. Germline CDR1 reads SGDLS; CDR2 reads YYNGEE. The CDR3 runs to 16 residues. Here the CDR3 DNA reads TGTGCCAGCAGCGTCCCTACTAGCCATAGCACAGATACGCAGTATTTT. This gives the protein CASSVPTSHSTDTQYF.

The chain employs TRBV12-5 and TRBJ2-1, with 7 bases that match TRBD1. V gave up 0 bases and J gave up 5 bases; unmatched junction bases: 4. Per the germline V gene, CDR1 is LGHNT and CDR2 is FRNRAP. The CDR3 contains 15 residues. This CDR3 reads CASGLVLQGNNEQFF. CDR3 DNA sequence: TGTGCTAGTGGTTTGGTACTACAGGGGAACAATGAGCAGTTCTTC.

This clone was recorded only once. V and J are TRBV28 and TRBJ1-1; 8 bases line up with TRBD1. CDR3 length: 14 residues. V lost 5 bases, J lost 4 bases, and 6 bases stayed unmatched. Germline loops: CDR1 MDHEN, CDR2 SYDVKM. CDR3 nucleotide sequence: TGTGCCAGCAGTCCGGGACAGGTTGCCACTGAAGCTTTCTTT. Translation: CASSPGQVATEAFF.

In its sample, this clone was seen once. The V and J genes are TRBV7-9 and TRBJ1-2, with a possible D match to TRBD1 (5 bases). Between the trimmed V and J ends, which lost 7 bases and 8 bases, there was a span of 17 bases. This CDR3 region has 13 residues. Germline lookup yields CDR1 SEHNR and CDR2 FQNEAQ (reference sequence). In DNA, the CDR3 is TGTGCCAGCAACCCAGGGAATTCAGGGGGCTACACCTTC. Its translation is CASNPGNSGGYTF.

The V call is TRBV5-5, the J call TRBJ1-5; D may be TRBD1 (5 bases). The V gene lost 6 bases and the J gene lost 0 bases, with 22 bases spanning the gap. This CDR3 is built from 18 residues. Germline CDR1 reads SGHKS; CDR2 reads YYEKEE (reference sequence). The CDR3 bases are TGTGCCAGCATCAGAGTGACGGGGGGGATTAATAGCAATCAGCCCCAGCATTTT. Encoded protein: CASIRVTGGINSNQPQHF.

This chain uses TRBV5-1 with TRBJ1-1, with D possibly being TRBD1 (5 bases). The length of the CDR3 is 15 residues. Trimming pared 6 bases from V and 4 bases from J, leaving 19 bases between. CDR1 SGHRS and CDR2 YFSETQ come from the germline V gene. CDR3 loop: CASTLLGGSGTEAFF. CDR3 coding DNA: TGCGCCAGCACCCTCCTGGGGGGGAGTGGCACTGAAGCTTTCTTT.

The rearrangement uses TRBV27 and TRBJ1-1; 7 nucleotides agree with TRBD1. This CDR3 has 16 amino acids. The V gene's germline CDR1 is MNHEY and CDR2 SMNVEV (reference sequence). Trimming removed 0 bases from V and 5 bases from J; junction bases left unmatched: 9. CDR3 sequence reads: CASSLSGTGATTEAFF. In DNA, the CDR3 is TGTGCCAGCAGTTTATCGGGCACAGGGGCTACAACTGAAGCTTTCTTT.

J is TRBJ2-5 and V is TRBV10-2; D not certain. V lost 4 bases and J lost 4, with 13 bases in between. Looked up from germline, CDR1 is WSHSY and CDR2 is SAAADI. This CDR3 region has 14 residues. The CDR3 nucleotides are TGCGCCAGCAGTGTAAGCAGGTTCCCAGAGACCCAGTACTTC. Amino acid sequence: CASSVSRFPETQYF.

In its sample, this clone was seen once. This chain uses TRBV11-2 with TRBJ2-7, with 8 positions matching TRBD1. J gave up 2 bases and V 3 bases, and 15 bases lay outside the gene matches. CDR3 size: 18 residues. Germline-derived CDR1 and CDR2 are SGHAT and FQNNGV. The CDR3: CASSLYGGTGVGAYEQYF. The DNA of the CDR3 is TGTGCCAGCAGCTTGTACGGTGGGACAGGCGTGGGGGCCTACGAGCAGTACTTC.

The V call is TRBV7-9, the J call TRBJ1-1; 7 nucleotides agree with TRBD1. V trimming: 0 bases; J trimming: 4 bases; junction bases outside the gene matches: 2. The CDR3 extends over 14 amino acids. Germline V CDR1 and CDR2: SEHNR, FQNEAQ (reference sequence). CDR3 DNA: TGTGCCAGCAGCTTAGCTTCAGGGGGCACTGAAGCTTTCTTT. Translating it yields CASSLASGGTEAFF.

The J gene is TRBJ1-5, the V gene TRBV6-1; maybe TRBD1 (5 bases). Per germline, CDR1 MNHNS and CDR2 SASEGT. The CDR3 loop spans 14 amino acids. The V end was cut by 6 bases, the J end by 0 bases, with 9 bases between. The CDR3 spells CASRGGVSNQPQHF. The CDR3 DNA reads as TGTGCCAGCAGGGGAGGGGTTAGCAATCAGCCCCAGCATTTT.

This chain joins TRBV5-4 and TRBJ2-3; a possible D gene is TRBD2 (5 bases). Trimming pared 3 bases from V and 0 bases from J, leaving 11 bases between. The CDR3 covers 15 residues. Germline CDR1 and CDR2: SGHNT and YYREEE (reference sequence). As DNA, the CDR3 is TGTGCCAGCAGCTCGGGATTTGGAAGCACAGATACGCAGTATTTT. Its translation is CASSSGFGSTDTQYF.

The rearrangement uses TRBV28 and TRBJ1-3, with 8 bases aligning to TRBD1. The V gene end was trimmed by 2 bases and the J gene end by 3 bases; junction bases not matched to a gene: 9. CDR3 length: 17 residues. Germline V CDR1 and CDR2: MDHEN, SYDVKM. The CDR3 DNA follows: TGTGCCAGCAGTTTAACCCCCAGGACAGGGAGTGGAAACACCATATATTTT. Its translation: CASSLTPRTGSGNTIYF.

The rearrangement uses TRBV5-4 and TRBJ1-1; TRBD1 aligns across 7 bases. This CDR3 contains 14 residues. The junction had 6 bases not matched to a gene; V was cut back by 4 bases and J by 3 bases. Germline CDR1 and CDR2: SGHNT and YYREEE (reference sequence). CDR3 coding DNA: TGTGCCAGCAGCCATTTCACAGGGGACACTGAAGCTTTCTTT. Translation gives CASSHFTGDTEAFF. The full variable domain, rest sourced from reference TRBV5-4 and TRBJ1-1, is ETGVTQSPTHLIKTRGQQVTLRCSSQSGHNTVSWYQQALGQGPQFIFQYYREEENGRGNFPPRFSGLQFPNYSSELNVNALELDDSALYLCASSHFTGDTEAFFGQGTRLTVV.